The clone carrying this TCR beta chain was seen repeatedly, ten times or more. Individual cDNA molecules in this library carried unique molecular identifiers. Each CDR3 protein is one row after TCRdb ran MiXCR on the RACE reads. The sample shows a few hundred thousand distinct CDR3 sequences, around 5.5% of them seen only once. This entry is derived from a study of human T cells and chemical hapten exposure. CDR3 length equals 15 residues. CDR1 MNHEY and CDR2 SVGAGI come from the germline V gene. Trimming cost V 2 bases and J 4 bases, with 11 bases left between them. Time point described: pre-sensitization, week 0. Treatment here: therapeutic diphenylcyclopropenone sensitization with weekly scalp DPC.

The receptor comes from a woman younger than 30 with alopecia areata. Some clones in this sample may be carry-over from other donors' samples. Specimen: whole blood, collected in connection with sensitization to the hapten diphenylcyclopropenone (DPC). The chain carries TRBV6-5 and TRBJ2-2, with D perhaps TRBD1 or TRBD2 (6 bases each). The CDR3 spells CASSYRTGATGELFF. The CDR3 bases are TGTGCCAGCAGTTACCGCACGGGGGCCACCGGGGAGCTGTTTTTT.